This T cell receptor beta chain originates from a study of a mutant IDH1 vaccine in newly diagnosed glioma (dated by TCRdb to the early 2020s). With regard to the full study: Eight vaccinations were administered to patients in weeks 1, 3, 5, 7, 11, 15, 19 and 23, corresponding to visits V03 through V10. Of the roughly 34 treated patients, approximately 62% were male and about 40% were female, and the mean age was 40.4 years. Vaccination was initiated 4-6 weeks after radiotherapy alone, or concurrently with temozolomide cycles in the chemotherapy-containing groups. Before enrollment, most patients had been given radiochemotherapy with temozolomide as standard therapy, while the rest had received either radiotherapy alone or temozolomide alone. For exploratory analyses, longitudinal TCRB deep sequencing was carried out in about 26 treated patients wherever samples were available. Peripheral blood samples were drawn at six visits, namely V03 (baseline), V05, V07, V10, V12 and V13. What the study reported, not specific to this receptor: Selection of PBMC samples for TCRB deep sequencing was based on availability. Immune responses induced by the vaccine were seen in roughly 95% of patients across multiple MHC alleles. The authors noted that analyses of patient blood samples could not be reproduced because of sample limitations. No apparent relationship was observed between pseudoprogression and alterations in the top peripheral T cell clonotypes detected by TCRB sequencing.

The sample's time point label is to be understood as: week 5, during vaccination. Each vaccine dose was 300 ug of a 20-mer mutant IDH1 peptide in Montanide, given subcutaneously with topical imiquimod. Newly diagnosed WHO grade 3 or 4 IDH1-mutant astrocytomas showing loss of nuclear ATRX were present in the donors. The samples were drawn from NOA16, a multicentre, single-arm, open-label phase I trial in Germany that tested a mutant IDH1 peptide vaccine in humans for the first time. The DNeasy Blood and Tissue Kit was used to extract genomic DNA from EDTA blood for TCRB sequencing. The library was obtained by the immunoSEQ multiplex PCR assay. Rearranged TCR beta chain sequences were amplified using the hsTCRB Kit according to the manufacturer's protocol. An Illumina MiSeq was used to sequence the TCRB libraries. The authors' pipeline ran thus. Demultiplexing, trimming and gene mapping were performed with the kit vendor's proprietary platform. The immuneACCESS repertoire file appears here via TCRdb, limited to in-frame rearrangements. These files lack a portion of the clones; in checked studies, under half of the deficit traces to unresolved V genes, and the cause of the others is not known. From that table come the V and J calls and clone size; the DNA was used to work out D and trimming. Across this sample there are about 53,000 clones, with 82% seen only once. The top ten hold roughly 3.3% of the sample.

This clone was recorded a few times. The antigen it recognizes is unknown. Base-call qualities are not available, and no considerably larger clone is one nucleotide away. The material sequenced was PBMCs, taken from a glioma patient whose treatment included an IDH1 peptide vaccine. This TCR derives from a woman in her late teens or twenties with glioma. Some clones in this sample may be carry-over from other donors' samples.

The sequenced DNA is TGTGCCAGCAGCCGCCATGGGCGTAACACTGAAGCTTTCTTT. This gives the protein CASSRHGRNTEAFF. The rearranged chain carries TRBV7-6 and TRBJ1-1, with the D gene not confidently named. In the germline V gene, CDR1 corresponds to SGHVS and CDR2 to FNYEAQ. V is reduced by 5 bases and J by 2 bases, leaving a spacing of 12 bases between them. The CDR3 starts with the cysteine, ends with the phenylalanine, and has 14 residues. Only CDR3 DNA is held: 42 bases, read in frame from base 1.